The 6 T cell receptor beta chains presented below share a single source sample, sequenced in a study of shared clonotypes between healthy human individuals. TCRdb's copy holds only in-frame clones and misses some; the assay was immunoSEQ multiplex PCR. The repertoire has more than 900,000 clones, around 82% of them found once; the top ten carry 0.5% to 0.65%. Sequenced input: memory CD4+ T cells from PBMCs. Described subset: CD45RA-negative fraction. These receptor sequences come from a man aged 18-30 years in good health. Some clones in this sample may be carry-over from other donors' samples.

This chain uses TRBV5-4 with TRBJ2-2; D might be TRBD1 or TRBD2, each matching 6 bases. Looked up from germline, CDR1 is SGHNT and CDR2 is YYREEE (reference sequence). Trimming took 3 bases from V and 7 from J, leaving 13 bases between them. This CDR3 region has 14 residues. This CDR3 is CASSSSKGGGELFF. CDR3 nucleotides: TGTGCCAGCAGCTCGAGTAAGGGGGGCGGGGAGCTGTTTTTT.

This clone was seen once. This chain joins TRBV28 and TRBJ2-7, with TRBD2 as a possible D gene (6 bases). The CDR3 is 13 amino acids. CDR1 MDHEN and CDR2 SYDVKM come from the germline V gene. Trimming removed 5 bases at V and 12 bases at J, with 20 bases between. The CDR3 nucleotides are TGTGCCAGCAGTGTCCGGGACTTCCCATTAAGGTACTTC. Translation: CASSVRDFPLRYF.

The chain combines TRBV7-8 with TRBJ2-7; the D gene is possibly TRBD2 (6 bases). CDR3 length: 15 amino acids. Trimming took off 5 bases at V and 9 bases at J, with 23 bases between the two ends. Germline V CDR1 and CDR2: SGHVS, FQNEAQ. CDR3 bases: TGTGCCAGCAGCCTCCGGACGTCGGGACTCCCGGGGCAGTACTTC. Translated: CASSLRTSGLPGQYF.

V and J are TRBV19 and TRBJ1-1; 7 nucleotides align to TRBD1. This CDR3 is 13 amino acids long. Trimming removed 3 bases from V and 4 bases from J; junction bases left unmatched: 2. Germline-derived CDR1 and CDR2 are LNHDA and SQIVND (reference sequence). The CDR3 bases are TGTGCCAGTAGTATGCCAGGGGGCACTGAAGCTTTCTTT. Translation gives CASSMPGGTEAFF.

The chain uses TRBV4-1 and TRBJ2-7; TRBD1 matches 10 bases. With 0 bases clipped from V and 11 bases from J, the junction kept 4 bases outside the gene matches. CDR3 size: 13 residues. CDR1 is MGHRA and CDR2 is YSYEKL in the germline V gene. CDR3 sequence reads: CASSQDRGTGEYF. The DNA for the CDR3 is TGCGCCAGCAGCCAAGACCGGGGGACAGGGGAGTACTTC.

The chain links TRBV29-1 to TRBJ1-4, with a possible D match to TRBD1 (5 bases). Germline CDR1 reads SQVTM; CDR2 reads ANQGSEA. The CDR3 has 14 amino acids. Trimming stripped 6 bases from V and 1 base from J, with 12 bases between. CDR3 region: CSVSWGGTNEKLFF. DNA for the CDR3: TGCAGCGTCTCGTGGGGGGGAACTAATGAAAAACTGTTTTTT.